This passage covers 9 T cell receptor beta chains from one sample sequenced in a study of T cells expressing NK-cell markers (dated by TCRdb to the early 2020s). Library generation was performed with 5' RACE. The sample was run on an Illumina HiSeq 2000. Following TCRdb reprocessing, every CDR3 protein sequence forms one entry, and DNA is not provided. The table for this sample records 350,000 to 450,000 distinct CDR3 sequences. The ten largest account for about 5.2% of the sample. The sample was blood T cells: a sorted CD56 or NKG2C T cell subset, CD4+ or CD8+ T cells, or bulk PBMC T cells (not recorded which). All receptors come from a man aged 18-69 years in good health.

The chain links TRBV11-2 to TRBJ1-1. CDR3 size: 12 residues. Germline V gene sequence: CDR1 SGHAT, CDR2 FQNNGV. The CDR3 sequence: CASSPQQKVAFF.

The chain carries TRBV20-1 and TRBJ2-2; TCRdb's D call of TRBD1 is untestable without DNA. The CDR3 is 16 amino acids. Germline CDR1 and CDR2: DFQATT and SNEGSKA (reference sequence). CDR3 sequence: CSARDQSGGFTGELFF.

The chain carries TRBV6-4 and TRBJ2-1; TCRdb gives TRBD1 as the D gene, but with no DNA this cannot be confirmed. The CDR3 runs 16 residues. Germline V gene sequence: CDR1 MRHNA, CDR2 SNTAGT. The CDR3 protein is CASSDRETGGRNEQFF.

The chain links TRBV3-1 to TRBJ2-2; TCRdb designates TRBD1, a call that cannot be tested without DNA. This CDR3 region has 16 residues. Germline CDR1 and CDR2: LGHDT and YNNKEL (reference sequence). The CDR3 loop reads CASSQDKGGAPGELFF.

The gene calls are TRBV6-2 or TRBV6-3 and TRBJ2-7; the TRBD2 assignment by TCRdb is unverifiable without DNA. The CDR3 covers 16 residues. Germline lookup yields CDR1 MNHEY and CDR2 SVGEGT. This chain's CDR3 is CASSYLLAGRTYEQYF.

This chain joins TRBV3-1 and TRBJ1-6. This CDR3 comprises 14 residues. The germline CDR1 and CDR2 sequences are LGHDT and YNNKEL (reference sequence). CDR3: CASSHGVNNSPLHF.

The chain is built from TRBV7-9 and TRBJ2-2; TCRdb calls TRBD1, which cannot be checked without DNA. Germline V gene data show CDR1 as SEHNR and CDR2 as FQNEAQ (reference sequence). The CDR3 is 16 amino acids. This CDR3 is CASTYHRGSNTGELFF. The variable domain in full, with the rest retrieved from reference TRBV7-9 and TRBJ2-2, is DTGVSQNPRHKITKRGQNVTFRCDPISEHNRLYWYRQTLGQGPEFLTYFQNEAQLEKSRLLSDRFSAERPKGSFSTLEIQRTEQGDSAMYLCASTYHRGSNTGELFFGEGSRLTVL.

The chain couples TRBV2 to TRBJ2-1; TCRdb names TRBD2, which stays unverified in the absence of DNA. This CDR3 contains 16 residues. Germline-derived CDR1 and CDR2 are SNHLY and FYNNEI. The CDR3 loop is CASRALAASAYNEQFF.

The chain combines TRBV6-1 with TRBJ2-7; absent DNA, TCRdb's TRBD2 call cannot be checked. There are 15 residues in the CDR3. CDR1 and CDR2 (germline): MNHNS, SASEGT. CDR3 loop: CASSEPGLATYEQYF.